The source of this T cell receptor (beta chain) is a study of identical twins. Overall study findings and caveats: Excess sharing between twins was weaker in beta out-of-frame sequences.

TCRdb reprocessed the 5' RACE reads via MiXCR and lists one record per CDR3 protein. The repertoire holds 700,000 or so distinct CDR3 sequences, with 8.5% to 9% as singletons. This clonotype was detected a few times. Its specificity is unknown. The CDR3 runs 15 residues. Germline trimming cut 3 bases from V and 6 bases from J; bases unmatched to any gene: 10. The same data also contributed to another study, on yellow fever vaccine responses in identical twins.

Sequencing used PBMCs. V gene TRBV12-3 or TRBV12-4 combines with J gene TRBJ1-1, with 7 bases fitting TRBD1. The source is a woman aged 18-29 years in good health. This chain's CDR3 is CASSFGGQGVAEAFF. For the CDR3, the DNA is TGTGCCAGCAGTTTCGGAGGCCAGGGGGTGGCTGAAGCTTTCTTT.